This section outlines one T cell receptor beta chain sequence together with its context. Its antigen is undetermined. The record originates from a study of shared clonotypes between healthy human individuals. As for the study in general: There were three CD4 naive, three CD4 memory, two CD8 naive and one CD8 memory plates per donor. Study-wide results and limits: Estimated richness values were generally larger in naive subsets than in memory subsets.

V shed 7 bases, J shed 4 bases, and the junction held 10 bases outside the gene matches. This CDR3 has 15 amino acids. Germline lookup yields CDR1 SGHRS and CDR2 YFSETQ. TCRdb keeps only in-frame clones here, not all; method: immunoSEQ multiplex PCR. Among roughly 700,000 clones listed, about 74% were seen once. The chain couples TRBV5-1 to TRBJ2-1; 8 positions agree with TRBD2. The sample taken for sequencing was memory CD4+ T cells sorted from blood. Indicated subset: CD45RA-negative fraction. The TCR comes from a woman in her twenties or thirties in good health. The DNA of the CDR3 is TGCGCCAGCCACCTTTCCAGCGGGGGTTACAATGAGCAGTTCTTC. Translated: CASHLSSGGYNEQFF.